This TCR beta chain was retrieved from a study of persistence of HIV-infected CD4 T cells. Stimulation used 9 to 10 ug/mL lysate from CMV-infected fibroblasts. Sorted nonresponding memory CD4+ T cells were CD40L-negative, CD69-negative, CD45RO-high. The immunoSEQ assay was version 4, run in survey mode. Each sample used up to about 1 ug genomic DNA diluted to around 10 ng/uL. Sequenced by immunoSEQ multiplex PCR; TCRdb stores in-frame clones only, minus some. The sample carries fewer than 30,000 clones, approximately 82% recorded once. With respect to this clone: Its specificity is not known.

CDR3 length equals 21 residues. The ends lost 1 base at V and 4 bases at J; junction bases unmatched: 23. CDR1 is SGHTA, CDR2 FQGTGA, per germline. Points from the study as a whole: Bulk TCR data could not be restricted to HIV-1-infected CMV-responding cells.

This specimen consisted of CD4+ T cells sorted from PBMCs after roughly 19-hour stimulation, obtained from a patient who received antiretroviral therapy. The TCR sequence derives from an adult man with HIV who was CMV-seropositive. The chain couples TRBV7-3 to TRBJ1-1; 8 nucleotides align to TRBD1. The CDR3 loop reads CASSLNPLGQGVSPRGTEAFF. The DNA of the CDR3 is TGTGCCAGCAGCTTAAACCCCCTCGGACAGGGTGTTTCGCCCCGTGGCACTGAAGCTTTCTTT.